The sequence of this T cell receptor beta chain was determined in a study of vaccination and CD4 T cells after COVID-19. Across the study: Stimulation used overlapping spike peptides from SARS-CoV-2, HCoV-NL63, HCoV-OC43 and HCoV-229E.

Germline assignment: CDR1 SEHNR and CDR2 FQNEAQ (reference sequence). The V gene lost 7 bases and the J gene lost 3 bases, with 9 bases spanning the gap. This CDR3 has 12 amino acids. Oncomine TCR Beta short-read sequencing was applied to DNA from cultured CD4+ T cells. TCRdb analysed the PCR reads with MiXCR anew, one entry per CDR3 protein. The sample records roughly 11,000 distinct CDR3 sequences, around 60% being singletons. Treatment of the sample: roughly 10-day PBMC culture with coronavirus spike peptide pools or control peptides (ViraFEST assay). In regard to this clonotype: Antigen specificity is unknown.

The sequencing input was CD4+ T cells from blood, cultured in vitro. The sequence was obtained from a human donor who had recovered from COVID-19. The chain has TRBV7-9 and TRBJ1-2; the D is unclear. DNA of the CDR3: TGTGCCAGCACGGCCACCGACTATGGCTACACCTTC. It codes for CASTATDYGYTF.